The rows below give T cell receptor beta chains drawn from one sample of a study of cytomegalovirus exposure and HLA in healthy donors. The repertoire was sequenced with immunoSEQ multiplex PCR; TCRdb's copy has only in-frame clones and lacks some. The repertoire consists of 100,000 to 120,000 clones, with less than 85% occurring once and the leading ten covering 10% to 15%. Sequenced material: PBMCs. These TCRs come from a man aged 25-40 years in good health and CMV-seropositive. Both conserved end residues are part of each CDR3. Fields, in order: CDR3 length, J gene, D gene, clone size, V gene, CDR3 protein, CDR3 DNA. D genes are given only for firm matches. A row's size may be missing; if present it is once, few, many or a size class.

15	TRBJ2-1	TRBD2	NA	TRBV27	CASSRQASGANEQFF	TGTGCCAGCAGTCGTCAGGCTAGCGGGGCCAATGAGCAGTTCTTC
15	TRBJ1-4	NA	NA	TRBV6-5	CASSFRDATNEKLFF	TGTGCCAGCAGTTTCAGGGATGCAACTAATGAAAAACTGTTTTTT
14	TRBJ2-2	NA	NA	TRBV5-1	CASSLGPITGELFF	TGCGCCAGCAGCTTGGGGCCAATTACCGGGGAGCTGTTTTTT
13	TRBJ2-5	TRBD2	NA	TRBV27	CASSWSGGETQYF	TGTGCCAGCAGTTGGAGCGGGGGCGAGACCCAGTACTTC
16	TRBJ2-1	TRBD2	NA	TRBV11-2	CASSPTTSGVHNEQFF	TGTGCCAGCAGTCCTACGACTAGCGGGGTGCACAATGAGCAGTTCTTC
15	TRBJ2-7	TRBD1	NA	TRBV14	CASSQGGQGTYEQYF	TGTGCCAGCAGCCAAGGGGGACAGGGGACCTACGAGCAGTACTTC
14	TRBJ1-1	TRBD1	few	TRBV29-1	CSASGTGDFTEAFF	TGCAGCGCCTCCGGGACAGGGGATTTCACTGAAGCTTTCTTT
15	TRBJ2-5	TRBD2	NA	TRBV19	CASSSRIAGDETQYF	TGTGCCAGTAGTTCCAGAATAGCGGGGGACGAGACCCAGTACTTC
15	TRBJ1-5	TRBD1	NA	TRBV19	CASSIGQGGNQPQHF	TGTGCCAGTAGTATAGGACAGGGCGGCAATCAGCCCCAGCATTTT
13	TRBJ1-2	NA	NA	TRBV28	CASSWQGDYGYTF	TGTGCCAGCAGTTGGCAGGGTGACTATGGCTACACCTTC
15	TRBJ2-2	NA	NA	TRBV28	CASSLAAGTTGELFF	TGTGCCAGCAGTTTAGCGGCGGGAACCACCGGGGAGCTGTTTTTT
16	TRBJ2-6	NA	NA	TRBV5-1	CASSLSGDSGANVLTF	TGCGCCAGCAGCTTGTCAGGTGACTCTGGGGCCAACGTCCTGACTTTC
10	TRBJ1-1	NA	NA	TRBV28	CASMRGEAFF	TGTGCCAGCATGCGGGGAGAAGCTTTCTTT
15	TRBJ2-5	NA	NA	TRBV15	CATSRTGGGLETQYF	TGTGCCACCAGCAGAACTGGGGGAGGCCTGGAGACCCAGTACTTC
15	TRBJ2-5	NA	NA	TRBV7-2	CASSLGQGMGETQYF	TGTGCCAGCAGCTTAGGTCAGGGGATGGGAGAGACCCAGTACTTC
14	TRBJ2-7	NA	NA	TRBV7-6	CATKGGEAPYEQYF	TGTGCCACAAAGGGAGGAGAAGCCCCCTACGAGCAGTACTTC
15	TRBJ2-7	TRBD1	few	TRBV6-5	CASSYSTGQTYEQYF	TGTGCCAGCAGTTACTCTACGGGACAGACCTACGAGCAGTACTTC
13	TRBJ2-2	NA	few	TRBV6-5	CASSYRGNRELFF	TGTGCCAGCAGTTACAGGGGGAATCGGGAGCTGTTTTTT
13	TRBJ1-1	NA	NA	TRBV30	CAWSKGDDTEAFF	TGTGCCTGGAGTAAAGGGGATGACACTGAAGCTTTCTTT
13	TRBJ1-3	NA	NA	TRBV7-2	CASSSTMRNTIYF	TGTGCCAGCAGCTCCACAATGAGAAACACCATATATTTT
17	TRBJ2-6	NA	NA	TRBV18	CASSPRQGGSGANVLTF	TGTGCCAGCTCACCACGGCAGGGTGGGTCCGGGGCCAACGTCCTGACTTTC
13	TRBJ1-6	NA	NA	TRBV6-5	CASSSSTGPPLHF	NA
15	TRBJ2-5	TRBD2	once	TRBV7-9	CASSFRGTTKETQYF	TGTGCCAGCAGCTTCCGCGGGACTACCAAAGAGACCCAGTACTTC
15	TRBJ2-5	NA	NA	TRBV5-1	CASSFRRGAQETQYF	TGCGCCAGCAGCTTCCGCAGGGGGGCCCAAGAGACCCAGTACTTC
11	TRBJ1-3	NA	once	TRBV19	CASSIGGYNYF	TGTGCCAGTAGTATAGGAGGATACAACTATTTT
13	TRBJ2-5	NA	NA	TRBV5-6	CASSTRSGETQYF	TGTGCCAGCAGCACCCGGAGCGGGGAGACCCAGTACTTC